These 23 T cell receptor beta chains share one sample of origin, sequenced in a study of blood T cells in healthy people across ages. A second PCR, run for roughly 7 to 12 cycles, used a sample-barcoded 5' primer plus a J-beta primer mix. TCRdb recomputed calls from the 5' RACE reads with MiXCR, one row per CDR3 protein. Among 650,000 or so distinct CDR3 sequences, about 50% were seen once, and the ten largest hold roughly 13%. Sample: blood. The receptors shown here come from an elderly woman in good health.

Of note for this clonotype: One base away lies a much larger clone, so this may be a sequencing read error. The chain carries TRBV7-2 and TRBJ2-1, with D possibly TRBD1 on 6 matching bases. The CDR3 has 16 amino acids. The germline CDR1 and CDR2 sequences are SGHTA and FQGNSA. The V end lost 2 bases, the J end lost 6 bases, and 17 bases lay between the germline ends. The chain's CDR3 is CASSLHQGPVGNEQFF. The CDR3 DNA reads as TGTGCCAGCAGCTTACATCAGGGGCCTGTCGGCAATGAGCAGTTCTTC. The full variable domain, in which reference TRBV7-2 and TRBJ2-1 provide the parts outside the CDR3, is GAGVSQSPSNKVTEKGKDVELRCDPISGHTALYWYRQSLGQGLEFLIYFQGNSAPDKSGLPSDRFSAERTGGSVSTLTIQRTQQEDSAVYLCASSLHQGPVGNEQFFGPGTRLTVL.

This clonotype was counted ten times or more. The chain has TRBV30 and TRBJ1-1, with TRBD1 identical over 11 bases. Trimming took 5 bases from V and 4 from J; bases not matched to a gene: 3. The CDR3 extends over 13 amino acids. Germline V gives CDR1 GTSNPN, CDR2 SVGIG (reference sequence). CDR3 bases: TGTGCCTGGGAGGGGACAGGGGGCACTGAAGCTTTCTTT. It is translated as CAWEGTGGTEAFF.

The rearrangement links TRBV7-3 to TRBJ2-3, with TRBD1 matching 7 bases. This CDR3 comprises 17 residues. The ends lost 2 bases at V and 2 bases at J; junction bases unmatched: 10. Germline-derived CDR1 and CDR2 are SGHTA and FQGTGA. CDR3 DNA: TGTGCCAGCAGCTTAGCCGACAGGGAACAAGACACAGATACGCAGTATTTT. Protein product: CASSLADREQDTDTQYF.

This chain joins TRBV28 and TRBJ2-7; 8 bases match TRBD1. CDR3 length: 13 amino acids. Trimming took 6 bases from V and 6 from J; bases not matched to a gene: 7. Germline V gene lookup returns CDR1 MDHEN and CDR2 SYDVKM. As DNA, the CDR3 is TGTGCCAGCAGCGGACAGGGCTCACTCGAGCAGTACTTC. It codes for CASSGQGSLEQYF.

The V call is TRBV3-1, the J call TRBJ2-5; 10 bases are shared with TRBD1. The DNA matches TRBJ2-7 better at its end, which makes the J call doubtful. Germline lookup yields CDR1 LGHDT and CDR2 YNNKEL (reference sequence). The CDR3 consists of 15 residues. DNA of the CDR3: TGTGCCAGCAGCCAACCGGGACAGGGGATAGGCGAGCAGTACTTC. This encodes CASSQPGQGIGEQYF.

The genes are TRBV11-2 and TRBJ1-5; D gene ambiguous. Germline-derived CDR1 and CDR2 are SGHAT and FQNNGV. The ends were cut back, 1 base at V and 11 bases at J, with 18 bases in the middle. This CDR3 spans 15 amino acids. The CDR3 region has the DNA TGTGCCAGCAGCTTAGGGCAGGACCGGCCTAGTACCCAGCATTTT. This translates into CASSLGQDRPSTQHF. Complete variable domain (other parts from reference TRBV11-2 and TRBJ1-5): EAGVAQSPRYKIIEKRQSVAFWCNPISGHATLYWYQQILGQGPKLLIQFQNNGVVDDSQLPKDRFSAERLKGVDSTLKIQPAKLEDSAVYLCASSLGQDRPSTQHFGDGTRLSIL.

This clonotype was found many times. J is TRBJ2-1 and V is TRBV20-1; no reliable D call. Looked up from germline, CDR1 is DFQATT and CDR2 is SNEGSKA (reference sequence). Trimming removed 4 bases at V and 1 base at J, with 17 bases between. The CDR3 has 16 amino acids. CDR3: CSANPGTQFSYNEQFF. The CDR3 bases are TGCAGTGCTAATCCTGGAACTCAATTTTCCTACAATGAGCAGTTCTTC.

This chain uses TRBV12-3 or TRBV12-4 with TRBJ2-3; the D is unclear. Between the trimmed V and J ends, which lost 6 bases and 1 base, there was a span of 14 bases. The CDR3 extends over 15 amino acids. CDR3 DNA: TGTGCCAGCAGCAGGTCCAGGTCGGGCACAGATACGCAGTATTTT. Translation: CASSRSRSGTDTQYF.

This rearrangement joins TRBV4-1 to TRBJ1-2; a possible D gene is TRBD1 (5 bases). The length of the CDR3 is 14 residues. Germline CDR1 reads MGHRA; CDR2 reads YSYEKL. Trimming left V 5 bases short and J 2 bases short, with 12 bases between. CDR3 sequence: CASSRGVANYGYTF. CDR3 bases: TGCGCCAGCAGCAGAGGGGTAGCCAACTATGGCTACACCTTC.

For this clonotype: A much larger clone differs from this one at a single base, so this may be a read error. The genes are TRBV3-1 and TRBJ2-1; tentatively, D is TRBD1 or TRBD2 (5 bases each). The end of the DNA fits TRBJ2-7 better, so the J call may be wrong. This CDR3 region has 15 residues. Germline CDR1 and CDR2: LGHDT and YNNKEL (reference sequence). The CDR3 region has the DNA TGTGCCAGCAGCCTGAGGGACGGACTGTACAATGAGCAGTACTTC. Encoded protein: CASSLRDGLYNEQYF.

Concerning this clonotype itself: The junction differs from germline at one of its ends, possibly a read error. The rearrangement links TRBV29-1 to TRBJ2-5, with a weak D call TRBD1 (5 bases). The DNA matches TRBJ2-7 better at its end, which makes the J call doubtful. Germline V gives CDR1 SQVTM, CDR2 ANQGSEA. The CDR3 consists of 12 residues. CDR3 region: CRVGRAAGEQYF. CDR3 coding DNA: TGCCGCGTTGGCAGGGCGGCCGGCGAGCAGTACTTC.

The chain combines TRBV18 with TRBJ2-1; D gene uncertain. Trimming left V 2 bases short and J 8 bases short, with 13 bases between. The CDR3 has 14 residues. Germline CDR1 reads KGHSH; CDR2 reads LQKENI. As DNA, the CDR3 is TGTGCCAGCTCACCATTGGGCCCCAAGGATGAGCAGTTCTTC. Amino acid sequence: CASSPLGPKDEQFF.

The chain carries TRBV5-1 and TRBJ2-1; perhaps TRBD1 as D (6 bases). The length of the CDR3 is 13 residues. Germline CDR1 SGHRS, CDR2 YFSETQ. V was trimmed by 0 bases and J by 10 bases, leaving 11 bases between them. The CDR3 region is CASSLAFGGEQFF. The CDR3 DNA sequence: TGCGCCAGCAGCTTGGCCTTTGGGGGCGAGCAGTTCTTC.

Remarks on this clonotype: The junction differs from germline at one of its ends, possibly a read error. The chain uses TRBV3-1 and TRBJ2-3; D remains ambiguous. Germline V gives CDR1 LGHDT, CDR2 YNNKEL (reference sequence). The CDR3 sequence is 14 residues long. The CDR3 bases are TGTGCCAGCAGCCCAGGCGGCAACACAGATACGCGGTATTTT. Protein: CASSPGGNTDTRYF.

This rearrangement joins TRBV15 to TRBJ2-4, with 10 bases aligning to TRBD2. The end of the DNA aligns better with TRBJ2-7, so the J call may be wrong. The CDR3 covers 14 residues. Germline values: CDR1 LNHNV, CDR2 YYDKDF (reference sequence). The CDR3 DNA is TGTGCCACCAGCGAAACTAGCGGGACGTACGAGCAGTACTTC. As protein: CATSETSGTYEQYF.

The chain employs TRBV20-1 and TRBJ2-3; D is perhaps TRBD2 (5 bases). From germline, CDR1 is DFQATT and CDR2 SNEGSKA (reference sequence). Between the trimmed V and J ends, which lost 6 bases and 0 bases, there was a span of 13 bases. The CDR3 has 14 amino acids. The CDR3 DNA reads TGCAGTGCAAAGAAACGGACTAGCACAGATACGCAGTATTTT. This encodes CSAKKRTSTDTQYF.

J is TRBJ2-3 and V is TRBV20-1, with a possible D match to TRBD1 (6 bases). The CDR3 length is 14 residues. V was trimmed by 5 bases and J by 5 bases, leaving 17 bases between them. Per the germline V gene, CDR1 is DFQATT and CDR2 is SNEGSKA (reference sequence). CDR3 sequence: CSAPHRAGEDTQYF. The DNA of the CDR3 is TGCAGTGCTCCCCACAGGGCCGGGGAAGATACGCAGTATTTT.

J is TRBJ1-2 and V is TRBV20-1; a possible D gene is TRBD1 (5 bases). Trimming removed 0 bases at V and 5 bases at J, with 10 bases between. This CDR3 contains 13 residues. The germline V gene has CDR1 DFQATT and CDR2 SNEGSKA (reference sequence). CDR3 residues: CSARDSGWYGYTF. The DNA for the CDR3 is TGCAGTGCTAGAGATTCAGGGTGGTATGGCTACACCTTC.

The rearrangement links TRBV20-1 to TRBJ2-3, with 10 bases that match TRBD2. V trimming: 5 bases; J trimming: 6 bases; junction bases outside the gene matches: 5. This CDR3 comprises 13 residues. Germline CDR1 reads DFQATT; CDR2 reads SNEGSKA (reference sequence). CDR3 sequence (DNA): TGCAGTGCTCCACTAGCGGGGTGGGATACGCAGTATTTT. It encodes CSAPLAGWDTQYF.

This clonotype was recorded a few times. The chain uses TRBV29-1 and TRBJ2-7; a possible D gene is TRBD2 (6 bases). V lost 5 bases and J 7 bases, leaving 15 bases between the germline ends. The CDR3 contains 12 residues. Germline CDR1 and CDR2: SQVTM and ANQGSEA. CDR3 in amino acids: CSVSRGLNEQYF. CDR3 in DNA: TGCAGCGTTTCCCGGGGGTTAAATGAGCAGTACTTC.

V is TRBV4-1 and J is TRBJ2-4; 7 bases align to TRBD2. The end of the DNA is better explained by TRBJ2-5, so the J call may be wrong. Germline CDR1 is MGHRA and CDR2 is YSYEKL. CDR3 length: 15 residues. CDR3 DNA: TGCGCCAGCAGCCGAGAGGGACTAACCCAAGAGACCCAGTACTTC. Encoded protein: CASSREGLTQETQYF.

The chain combines TRBV24-1 with TRBJ2-1; 10 nucleotides agree with TRBD1. Per the germline V gene, CDR1 is KGHDR and CDR2 is SFDVKD. The CDR3 covers 16 residues. Trimming at V came to 5 bases and at J to 9 bases, leaving 12 bases not matched to a gene. The DNA of the CDR3 is TGTGCCACCAGTGCTACGGGACAGGGGAGGAGAAGTGAGCAGTTCTTC. Amino acids: CATSATGQGRRSEQFF.

This rearrangement joins TRBV14 to TRBJ2-4, with a tentative D call TRBD2 (6 bases). With the DNA end fitting TRBJ2-7 better, the J assignment may be wrong. CDR1 and CDR2 (germline): SGHDN, FVKESK. The CDR3 runs to 13 residues. DNA of the CDR3: TGTGCCAGCAGCCAAGTGGTGGGGGGCGAGCAGTACTTC. Its protein is CASSQVVGGEQYF.